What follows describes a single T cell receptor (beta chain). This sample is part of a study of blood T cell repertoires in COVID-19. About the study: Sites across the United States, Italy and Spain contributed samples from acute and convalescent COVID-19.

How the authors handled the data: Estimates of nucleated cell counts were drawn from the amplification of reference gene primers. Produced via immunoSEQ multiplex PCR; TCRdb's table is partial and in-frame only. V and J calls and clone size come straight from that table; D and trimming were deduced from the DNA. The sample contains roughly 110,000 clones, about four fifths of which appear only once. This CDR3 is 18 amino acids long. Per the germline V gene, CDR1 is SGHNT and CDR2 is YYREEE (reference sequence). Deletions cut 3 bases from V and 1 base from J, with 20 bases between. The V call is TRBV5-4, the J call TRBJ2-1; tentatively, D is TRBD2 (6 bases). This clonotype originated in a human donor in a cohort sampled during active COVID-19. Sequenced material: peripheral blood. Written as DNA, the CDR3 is TGTGCCAGCAGCTCCCATGTCGGGGGAGGCTTATCCTACAATGAGCAGTTCTTC. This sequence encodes CASSSHVGGGLSYNEQFF.